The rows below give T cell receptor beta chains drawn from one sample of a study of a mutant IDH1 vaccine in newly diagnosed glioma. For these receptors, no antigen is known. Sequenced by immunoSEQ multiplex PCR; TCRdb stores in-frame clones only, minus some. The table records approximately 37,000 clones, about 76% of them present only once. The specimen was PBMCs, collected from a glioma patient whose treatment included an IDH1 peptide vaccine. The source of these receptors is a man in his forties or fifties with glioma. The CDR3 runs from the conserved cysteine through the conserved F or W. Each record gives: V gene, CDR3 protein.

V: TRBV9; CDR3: CASSVAWWDRGTDGYTF
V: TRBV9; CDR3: CASSDGTGGAKLFF
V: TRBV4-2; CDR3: CASSQGGEDQPQHF
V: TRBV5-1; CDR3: CASSLGLAGGTTGELFF
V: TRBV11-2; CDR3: CASSSGGVAGELFF
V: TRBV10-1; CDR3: CASSGGGATGELFF
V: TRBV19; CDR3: CASSSIRGGTTYEQYF
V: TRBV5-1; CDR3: CASSSGDRGDEQYF
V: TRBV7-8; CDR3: CASSLAQSPLYEQYF
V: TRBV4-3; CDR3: CASSQDPVTDSSYNEQFF
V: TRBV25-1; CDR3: CASVTNIGAFF
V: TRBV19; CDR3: CASSTRTSSQSTDTQYF
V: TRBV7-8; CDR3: CASSPDRVNQPQHF
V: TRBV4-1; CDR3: CASSQIGNTEAFF
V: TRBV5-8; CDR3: CASSLESGLGYEQYF
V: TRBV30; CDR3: CAWTFDRLSYGYTF
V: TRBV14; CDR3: CASSQDHRKAFF
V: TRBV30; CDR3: CAWSVGGNQPQHF
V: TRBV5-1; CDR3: CASSLGGSGQNTEAFF
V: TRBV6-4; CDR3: CASSDLRQVYSNQPQHF
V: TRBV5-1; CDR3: CASSLDGPDGINSPLHF
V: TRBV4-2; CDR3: CASSPPPTGYGGYTF
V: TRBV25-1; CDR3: CASSDPTTSSTDTQYF
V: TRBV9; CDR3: CASSVGTEPAFF
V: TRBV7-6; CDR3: CASSPGGTEAFF
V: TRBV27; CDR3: CASSLTAPYNEQFF
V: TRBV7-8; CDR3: CASSRGAGNEKLFF
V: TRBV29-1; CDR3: CSVIPQGAGVYEQYF
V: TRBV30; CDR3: CAWSVSGAPNTQYF
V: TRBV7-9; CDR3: CASSNTGELFF
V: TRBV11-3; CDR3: CASSLARSSYNEQFF
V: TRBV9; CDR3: CASSPTTKAVYEQYF
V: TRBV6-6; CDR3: CASSPRGLGNTIYF
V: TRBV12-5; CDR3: CASGLGGTSLAPEQFF
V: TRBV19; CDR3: CASKPSGQGRGEQYF
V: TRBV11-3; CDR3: CASSPLRRTSGDNEQFF
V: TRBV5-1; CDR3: CASSLQSDTEAFF
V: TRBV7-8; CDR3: CASSLTSGGKQFF
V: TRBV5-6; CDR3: CASSLKEKNEKLFF
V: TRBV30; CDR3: CAWSTGTAYGYTF
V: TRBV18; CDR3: CASSQVQETQYF
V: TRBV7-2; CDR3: CASSLGSGFGSYTF
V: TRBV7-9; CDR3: CASSAGGDNQPQHF
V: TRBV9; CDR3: CASRAGSSSLTGELFF